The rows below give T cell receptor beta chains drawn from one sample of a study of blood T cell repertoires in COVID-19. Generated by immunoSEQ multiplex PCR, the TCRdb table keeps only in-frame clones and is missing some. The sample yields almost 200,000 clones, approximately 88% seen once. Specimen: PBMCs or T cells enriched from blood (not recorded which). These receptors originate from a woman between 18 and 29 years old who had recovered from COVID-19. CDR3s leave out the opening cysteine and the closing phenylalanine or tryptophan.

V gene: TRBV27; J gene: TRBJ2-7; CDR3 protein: ASSLSGQGAYEQY
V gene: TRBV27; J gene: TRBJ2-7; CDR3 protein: ASSLSGSRAYEQY
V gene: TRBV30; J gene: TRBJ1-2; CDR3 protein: AWTSGDNYGYT
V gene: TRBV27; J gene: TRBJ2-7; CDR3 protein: ASRMRFFGEQY
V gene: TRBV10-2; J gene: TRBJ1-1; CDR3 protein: ASTTGTANTEAF
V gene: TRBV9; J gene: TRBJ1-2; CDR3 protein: ASSSSPGGAGDGYT
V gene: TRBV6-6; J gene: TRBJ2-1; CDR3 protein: ASRSEGQNQF
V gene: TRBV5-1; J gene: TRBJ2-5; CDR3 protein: ASSLGRDGETQY
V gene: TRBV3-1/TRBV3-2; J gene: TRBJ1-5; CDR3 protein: ASSPGQLHQPQH
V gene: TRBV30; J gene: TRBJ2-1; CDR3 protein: AWSRGYNEQF
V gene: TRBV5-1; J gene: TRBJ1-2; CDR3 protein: ASSLGDRVDGYT
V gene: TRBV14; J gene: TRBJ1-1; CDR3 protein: ASSSTGGRMNTEAF
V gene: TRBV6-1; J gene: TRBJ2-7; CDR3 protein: ASSEARGTYEQY
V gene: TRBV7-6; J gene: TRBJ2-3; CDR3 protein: ASSLHSSGGAPDTQY
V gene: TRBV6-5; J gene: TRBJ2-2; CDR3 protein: ASSRQDTNTGELF
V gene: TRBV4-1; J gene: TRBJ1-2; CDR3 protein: ASSQGAGYSNYGYT
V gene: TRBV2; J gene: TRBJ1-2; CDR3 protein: ATAEGIIYGYT
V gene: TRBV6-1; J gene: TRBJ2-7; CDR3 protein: ASSDLYFTYEQY
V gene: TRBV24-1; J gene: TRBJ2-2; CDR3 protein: ATSDWRLAGVDTGELF
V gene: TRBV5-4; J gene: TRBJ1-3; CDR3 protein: ASSLAAGTGNTIY
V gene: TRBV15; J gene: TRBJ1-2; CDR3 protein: ATRQTGSGYGYT
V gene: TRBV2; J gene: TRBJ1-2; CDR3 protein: ASSEGLGQIQDGYT
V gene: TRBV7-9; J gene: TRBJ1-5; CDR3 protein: ASSLAGTGKGQPQH
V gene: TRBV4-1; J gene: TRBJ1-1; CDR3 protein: ASSQGVRSAF
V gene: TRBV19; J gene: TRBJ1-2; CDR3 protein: ASSITTGSSGYT
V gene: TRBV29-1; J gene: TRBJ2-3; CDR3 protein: SGGQGTDTQY
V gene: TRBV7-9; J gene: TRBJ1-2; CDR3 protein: ASSQATGLHYGYT
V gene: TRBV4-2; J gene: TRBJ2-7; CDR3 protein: ASSQERAGGPQDEQY
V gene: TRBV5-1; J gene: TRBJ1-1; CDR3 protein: ASSGIGQGTLNTEAF